The clone carrying this T cell receptor beta chain showed up just a few times. What it recognizes is unknown. One entry per CDR3 protein results from TCRdb running MiXCR on the 5' RACE reads. The sample includes some 600,000 distinct CDR3 sequences, around 7.5% seen only once; the top ten take around 1.6%. The CDR3 contains 15 residues. The germline gives CDR1 ENHRY, CDR2 SYGVKD. V dropped 3 bases and J dropped 0 bases, with 10 bases sitting between them. The source of the sample is a study of identical twins. All donors were healthy, and all were Caucasian. Notes on the study in general: The models systematically underestimated how much out-of-frame TCR alpha was shared in monozygotic twins. Sequences that were beta out-of-frame showed weaker excess twin sharing. Diverse VJ usage suggested most zero-insertion clonotypes were not invariant T cells.

These data are also associated with another study on yellow fever vaccine responses in identical twins.

The genes are TRBV10-3 and TRBJ2-3; D unresolved. The receptor was isolated from a woman aged 18-29 years in good health. Sequenced: PBMCs. The CDR3 nucleotides are TGTGCCATCAGTGAATCCTTTCCTAGCACAGATACGCAGTATTTT. The encoded protein is CAISESFPSTDTQYF.